The 27 T cell receptor beta chains in this list originate from one sample, sequenced in a study of T cells after yellow fever vaccination. TCRdb itself ran the 5' RACE reads through MiXCR, one entry per CDR3 protein. The table lists hundreds of thousands of distinct CDR3 sequences, roughly 12% of them singletons, with about 15% in the top ten. The material sequenced was PBMCs, taken on the day of the yellow fever booster vaccination. The receptors here all came from a man younger than 40 who received the YFV17D yellow fever vaccine.

This clonotype has just a few counts. This sequence joins TRBV20-1 and TRBJ1-3; D not certain. Trimming removed 3 bases at V and 0 bases at J, with 9 bases between. The CDR3 totals 14 residues. Germline V gene sequence: CDR1 DFQATT, CDR2 SNEGSKA (reference sequence). CDR3 DNA sequence: TGCAGTGCTAGCGTGCCGGGCTCTGGAAACACCATATATTTT. It specifies CSASVPGSGNTIYF.

This clonotype has just a few counts. The genes are TRBV7-2 and TRBJ2-1, with D possibly being TRBD1 (5 bases). Germline V gene sequence: CDR1 SGHTA, CDR2 FQGNSA. V gave up 5 bases and J gave up 6 bases, with 11 bases separating them. The CDR3 length is 13 residues. CDR3 sequence reads: CASSRQTGNEQFF. CDR3 sequence (DNA): TGTGCCAGCAGCCGACAGACCGGCAATGAGCAGTTCTTC. Using reference TRBV7-2 and TRBJ2-1 for the parts outside the CDR3, the full variable domain is GAGVSQSPSNKVTEKGKDVELRCDPISGHTALYWYRQSLGQGLEFLIYFQGNSAPDKSGLPSDRFSAERTGGSVSTLTIQRTQQEDSAVYLCASSRQTGNEQFFGPGTRLTVL.

The chain couples TRBV20-1 to TRBJ1-1; TRBD1 might be the D (5 bases). CDR3 length equals 14 residues. CDR1 and CDR2 from the germline V gene are DFQATT and SNEGSKA (reference sequence). Trimming took off 6 bases at V and 0 bases at J, with 14 bases between the two ends. CDR3 in DNA: TGCAGTGCGGTTAGCGGGGGTATGAACACTGAAGCTTTCTTT. It yields the protein CSAVSGGMNTEAFF.

Here the CDR3 reads CASSPLGTGRETQYF. DNA for the CDR3: TGTGCCAGCTCACCACTGGGGACAGGGCGAGAGACCCAGTACTTC. The chain recombines TRBV18 with TRBJ2-5, with 9 nucleotides matching TRBD1. The germline CDR1 and CDR2 sequences are KGHSH and LQKENI. This CDR3 region has 15 residues. V lost 1 base to trimming and J lost 4 bases; unmatched junction nucleotides: 4.

This clonotype was counted a few times. V and J are TRBV27 and TRBJ2-1; the D gene is possibly TRBD1 (6 bases). Deletions cut 6 bases from V and 3 bases from J, with 12 bases between. The CDR3 runs to 14 residues. Germline CDR1 reads MNHEY; CDR2 reads SMNVEV (reference sequence). CDR3 in DNA: TGTGCCAGCAGAAAGGACAGCAACTACAATGAGCAGTTCTTC. It encodes CASRKDSNYNEQFF.

This clonotype came up a few times. The gene calls are TRBV6-5 and TRBJ2-4; no definite D call. CDR1 and CDR2 (germline): MNHEY, SVGAGI. With 10 bases removed from V and 0 bases from J, the gap between germline ends came to 7 bases. The CDR3 consists of 12 residues. The DNA of the CDR3 is TGTGCCAACGAACTAGCCAAAAACATTCAGTACTTC. This gives the protein CANELAKNIQYF.

This clonotype appeared a few times. V gene TRBV30 combines with J gene TRBJ2-2; D is unresolved. Germline V gene sequence: CDR1 GTSNPN, CDR2 SVGIG (reference sequence). V was pared by 2 bases and J by 4 bases, with 8 bases between. There are 13 residues in the CDR3. The CDR3 reads CAWSRELTGELFF. The DNA of the CDR3 is TGTGCCTGGAGTCGCGAGCTCACCGGGGAGCTGTTTTTT.

The J gene is TRBJ2-3, the V gene TRBV7-2; D not certain. Germline CDR1 reads SGHTA; CDR2 reads FQGNSA. The CDR3 sequence is 14 residues long. V dropped 4 bases and J dropped 5 bases, with 13 bases sitting between them. This chain's CDR3 is CASSSRLSQDTQYF. The CDR3, as DNA: TGTGCCAGCAGCTCCCGCTTAAGCCAAGATACGCAGTATTTT.

The chain is built from TRBV27 and TRBJ2-3, with 9 positions matching TRBD2. The CDR3 covers 16 residues. V shed 5 bases and J 4 bases; nucleotides not matched to a gene: 10. CDR1 and CDR2 from the germline V gene are MNHEY and SMNVEV (reference sequence). The CDR3 DNA reads TGTGCCAGCAGTCTCCAGCCGGGACTAGCTTCAGATACGCAGTATTTT. Amino acids: CASSLQPGLASDTQYF.

J is TRBJ2-1 and V is TRBV7-9, with TRBD1 identical over 11 bases. Losses at the gene ends were 2 bases for V and 7 bases for J; bases not matched to a gene: 4. Germline V gene lookup returns CDR1 SEHNR and CDR2 FQNEAQ (reference sequence). This CDR3 comprises 15 residues. DNA of the CDR3: TGTGCCAGCAGCTTAATCGGACAGGGGGCAAATGAGCAGTTCTTC. It is translated as CASSLIGQGANEQFF.

The table lists this clonotype with a few counts. This chain connects TRBV12-3 or TRBV12-4 to TRBJ2-3; tentative D call: TRBD2 (6 bases). The CDR3 runs to 13 residues. The V and J ends lost 6 bases and 7 bases respectively, with 14 bases between them. The chain's CDR3 is CASRTPGLHTQYF. The CDR3 DNA follows: TGTGCCAGCAGGACCCCGGGACTCCATACGCAGTATTTT.

V gene TRBV20-1 combines with J gene TRBJ2-1; TRBD2 matches 13 bases. CDR3 length: 15 residues. After removal of 0 bases from V and 15 bases from J, the junction contained 11 bases not matched to a gene. Germline-derived CDR1 and CDR2 are DFQATT and SNEGSKA (reference sequence). CDR3 DNA sequence: TGCAGTGCTAGAGACTCCGGGACTAGCGGGGTCCCCACGTTCTTC. This sequence encodes CSARDSGTSGVPTFF.

This chain links TRBV5-1 with TRBJ2-2; D remains ambiguous. CDR1 and CDR2 from the germline V gene are SGHRS and YFSETQ. The CDR3 is 13 residues long. Between the trimmed V and J ends, which lost 0 bases and 7 bases, there was a span of 7 bases. The CDR3, as DNA: TGCGCCAGCAGCTTGGTTTGGAACGGGGAGCTGTTTTTT. Translating it yields CASSLVWNGELFF. Full variable domain (remainder filled in from reference TRBV5-1 and TRBJ2-2): KAGVTQTPRYLIKTRGQQVTLSCSPISGHRSVSWYQQTPGQGLQFLFEYFSETQRNKGNFPGRFSGRQFSNSRSEMNVSTLELGDSALYLCASSLVWNGELFFGEGSRLTVL.

This clonotype appeared a few times. The chain couples TRBV5-1 to TRBJ2-5, with D tentatively TRBD1 (5 bases). V lost 3 bases, J lost 4 bases, and 7 bases lay in between. Germline V gene sequence: CDR1 SGHRS, CDR2 YFSETQ. CDR3 size: 12 residues. The CDR3, as DNA: TGCGCCAGCAGCTCAGGGATAGAGACCCAGTACTTC. Protein product: CASSSGIETQYF.

This clonotype was observed a handful of times. The rearrangement links TRBV18 to TRBJ1-6, with D perhaps TRBD1 (5 bases). The CDR3 length is 16 residues. Germline values: CDR1 KGHSH, CDR2 LQKENI. The germline V and J ends were trimmed by 5 bases and 6 bases, with 17 bases remaining between them. The CDR3 spells CASSAGTPRSNSPLHF. The CDR3 bases are TGTGCCAGCTCAGCCGGGACCCCGAGGAGTAATTCACCCCTCCACTTT.

This clonotype has only a few counts. This rearrangement joins TRBV10-2 to TRBJ2-7; D is possibly TRBD2 (7 bases). The germline V gene encodes CDR1 WSHSY and CDR2 SAAADI. Trimming removed 8 bases at V and 2 bases at J, with 19 bases between. CDR3 size: 15 residues. CDR3 coding DNA: TGCGCCAGCGGGGGGGCTAGCACCGACCCCTACGAGCAGTACTTC. Its protein is CASGGASTDPYEQYF.

V is TRBV7-8 and J is TRBJ2-1, with a weak D call TRBD2 (7 bases). V was cut by 0 bases and J by 9 bases, with 15 bases left in between. The germline V gene encodes CDR1 SGHVS and CDR2 FQNEAQ. The CDR3 has 15 amino acids. DNA for the CDR3: TGTGCCAGCAGCTTAGCCCGGGGGGCGGTTTCTGAGCAGTTCTTC. Translation gives CASSLARGAVSEQFF.

The table lists this clonotype with a few counts. The chain has TRBV11-2 and TRBJ1-1, with D tentatively TRBD1 (5 bases). In germline, CDR1 is SGHAT, CDR2 FQNNGV. The CDR3 length is 15 residues. With 0 bases removed from V and 10 bases from J, the gap between germline ends came to 18 bases. The CDR3 DNA sequence: TGTGCCAGCAGCTTAGACCGGCGGGGCGCCGCGAGAGCTTTCTTT. It codes for CASSLDRRGAARAFF.

This clonotype was seen more than once but under ten times. The chain recombines TRBV2 with TRBJ2-4; D remains unclear. This CDR3 is built from 13 residues. Trimming cost V 7 bases and J 8 bases, with 15 bases left between them. Germline values: CDR1 SNHLY, CDR2 FYNNEI. DNA of the CDR3: TGTGCCAGCACCTTGTCCGTTGTGGACATTCAGTACTTC. Protein: CASTLSVVDIQYF.

The gene calls are TRBV27 and TRBJ2-7; 11 bases map to TRBD2. The CDR3 consists of 15 residues. V dropped 10 bases and J dropped 1; count of bases not matched to a gene: 9. The germline CDR1 and CDR2 sequences are MNHEY and SMNVEV (reference sequence). The CDR3 coding sequence is TGTGCCACCAAGGGCGGGACTAGCGGTTCCTACGAGCAGTACTTC. Its translation: CATKGGTSGSYEQYF.

This clonotype was recorded a few times. One end of the junction does not line up with germline, which may come from a read error. The chain employs TRBV7-8 and TRBJ1-6; D is perhaps TRBD1 (6 bases). This CDR3 is 14 amino acids long. The germline CDR1 and CDR2 sequences are SGHVS and FQNEAQ. CDR3 region: CASSPNQGYSPLHF. In DNA form, the CDR3 reads TGTGCCAGCAGCCCGAACCAGGGGTATTCGCCCCTCCACTTT.

Only a few counts were recorded for this clonotype. The rearrangement joins TRBV6-2 or TRBV6-3 to TRBJ2-3, with D hard to call. CDR1 is MNHEY, CDR2 SVGEGT, per germline. CDR3 length: 15 residues. V lost 6 bases and J 3 bases, leaving 16 bases between the germline ends. The CDR3 DNA is TGTGCCAGCAGCCTCCTCGATGCCGGGACAGATACGCAGTATTTT. Its translation is CASSLLDAGTDTQYF.

Only a few counts were recorded for this clonotype. This chain joins TRBV4-3 and TRBJ1-2; no definite D call. Trimming took off 0 bases at V and 10 bases at J, with 12 bases between the two ends. The CDR3 has 13 residues. Germline values: CDR1 LGHNA, CDR2 YSLEER. CDR3 sequence (DNA): TGCGCCAGCAGCCAAGATCGCGACCCATTCTACACCTTC. The encoded protein is CASSQDRDPFYTF.

This clonotype appeared once. V gene TRBV5-1 combines with J gene TRBJ2-7, with no clear D. Germline V gene sequence: CDR1 SGHRS, CDR2 YFSETQ. Trimming took 1 base from V and 2 from J, leaving 10 bases between them. CDR3 length equals 14 residues. The CDR3 bases are TGCGCCAGCAGCTTGAATACGGCCGCCTACGAGCAGTACTTC. The encoded protein is CASSLNTAAYEQYF.

This chain links TRBV7-2 with TRBJ2-3; D might be TRBD2 (5 bases). Germline V gene sequence: CDR1 SGHTA, CDR2 FQGNSA. CDR3 length: 14 amino acids. Trimming took off 6 bases at V and 4 bases at J, with 14 bases between the two ends. DNA of the CDR3: TGTGCCAGCAGTCGAACCCGGGGAGCAGATACGCAGTATTTT. Protein: CASSRTRGADTQYF.

In its sample, this clonotype was seen many times. The junction and the germline gene differ at one end; a read error may be behind it. V and J are TRBV12-3 or TRBV12-4 and TRBJ2-7, with 10 bases that match TRBD2. The CDR3 runs 13 residues. CDR3 residues: CASSVAGGDEQYF. In nucleotides, the CDR3 is TGTGCCAGCAGTGTAGCGGGAGGAGACGAGCAGTACTTC.

This clonotype was seen a few times. This chain uses TRBV28 with TRBJ2-6; tentative D call: TRBD1 (6 bases). Germline CDR1 is MDHEN and CDR2 is SYDVKM. The CDR3 has 16 amino acids. The V end lost 8 bases, the J end lost 0 bases, and 14 bases lay between the germline ends. The DNA of the CDR3 is TGTGCCAGCGCTGAGCAGGGGATCTCTGGGGCCAACGTCCTGACTTTC. It yields the protein CASAEQGISGANVLTF.